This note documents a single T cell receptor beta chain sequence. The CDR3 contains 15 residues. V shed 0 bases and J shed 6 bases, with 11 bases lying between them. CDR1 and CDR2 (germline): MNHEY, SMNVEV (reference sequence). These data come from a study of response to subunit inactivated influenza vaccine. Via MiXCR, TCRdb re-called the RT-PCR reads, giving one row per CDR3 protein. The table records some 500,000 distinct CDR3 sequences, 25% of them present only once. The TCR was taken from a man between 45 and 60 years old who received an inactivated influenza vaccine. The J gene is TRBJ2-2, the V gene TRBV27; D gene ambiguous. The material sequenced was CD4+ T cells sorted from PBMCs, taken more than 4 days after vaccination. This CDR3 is CASSLSGSRPGELFF. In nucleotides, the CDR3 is TGTGCCAGCAGTTTATCTGGTTCTAGACCCGGGGAGCTGTTTTTT.